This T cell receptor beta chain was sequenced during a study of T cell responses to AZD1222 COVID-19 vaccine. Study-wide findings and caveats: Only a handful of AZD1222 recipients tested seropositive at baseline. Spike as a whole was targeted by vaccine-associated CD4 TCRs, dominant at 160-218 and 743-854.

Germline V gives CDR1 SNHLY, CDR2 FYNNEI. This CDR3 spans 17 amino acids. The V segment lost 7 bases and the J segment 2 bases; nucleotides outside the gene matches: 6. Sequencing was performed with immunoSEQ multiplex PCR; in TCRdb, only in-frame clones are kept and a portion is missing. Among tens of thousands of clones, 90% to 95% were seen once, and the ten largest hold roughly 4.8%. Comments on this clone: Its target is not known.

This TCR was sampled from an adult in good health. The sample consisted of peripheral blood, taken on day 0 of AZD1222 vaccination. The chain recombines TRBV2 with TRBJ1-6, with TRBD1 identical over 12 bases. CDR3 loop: CASNPGQGATYNSPLHF. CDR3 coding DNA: TGTGCCAGCAATCCGGGACAGGGGGCCACCTATAATTCACCCCTCCACTTT.